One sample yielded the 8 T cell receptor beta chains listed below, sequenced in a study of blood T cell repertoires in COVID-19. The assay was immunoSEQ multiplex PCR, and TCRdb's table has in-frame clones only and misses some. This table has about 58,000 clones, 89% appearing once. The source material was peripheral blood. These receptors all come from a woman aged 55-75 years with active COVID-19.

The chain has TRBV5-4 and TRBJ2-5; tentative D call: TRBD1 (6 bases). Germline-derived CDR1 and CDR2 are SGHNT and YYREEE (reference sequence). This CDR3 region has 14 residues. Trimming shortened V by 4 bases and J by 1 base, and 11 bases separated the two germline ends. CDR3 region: CASSPWTAQETQYF. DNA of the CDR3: TGTGCCAGCAGCCCATGGACAGCCCAAGAGACCCAGTACTTC.

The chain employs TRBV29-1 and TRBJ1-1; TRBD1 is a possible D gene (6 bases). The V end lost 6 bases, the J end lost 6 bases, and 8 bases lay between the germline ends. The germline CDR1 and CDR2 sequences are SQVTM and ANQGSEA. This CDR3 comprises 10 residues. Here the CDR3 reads CSVGAAEAFF. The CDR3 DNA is TGCAGCGTGGGGGCCGCTGAAGCTTTCTTT. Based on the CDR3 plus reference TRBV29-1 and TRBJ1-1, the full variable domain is SAVISQKPSRDICQRGTSLTIQCQVDSQVTMMFWYRQQPGQSLTLIATANQGSEATYESGFVIDKFPISRPNLTFSTLTVSNMSPEDSSIYLCSVGAAEAFFGQGTRLTVV.

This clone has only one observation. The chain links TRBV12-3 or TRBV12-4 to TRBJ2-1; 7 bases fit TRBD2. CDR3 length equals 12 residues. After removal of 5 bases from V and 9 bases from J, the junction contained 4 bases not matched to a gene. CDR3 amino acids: CASSPGEGEQFF. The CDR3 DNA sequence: TGTGCCAGCAGTCCGGGGGAGGGTGAGCAGTTCTTC.

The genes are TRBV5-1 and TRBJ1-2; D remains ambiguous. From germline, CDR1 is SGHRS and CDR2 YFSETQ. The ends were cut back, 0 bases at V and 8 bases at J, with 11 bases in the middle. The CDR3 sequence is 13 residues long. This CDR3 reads CASSLGAPLGYTF. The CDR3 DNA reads TGCGCCAGCAGCTTGGGGGCTCCTTTGGGCTACACCTTC.

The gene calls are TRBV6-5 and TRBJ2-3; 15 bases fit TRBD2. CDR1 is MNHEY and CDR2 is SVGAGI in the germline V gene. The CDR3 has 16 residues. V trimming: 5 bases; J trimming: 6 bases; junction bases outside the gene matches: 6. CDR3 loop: CASSNYGTSGGDTQYF. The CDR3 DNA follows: TGTGCCAGCAGTAACTACGGGACTAGCGGGGGGGATACGCAGTATTTT.

The CDR3 sequence is CAWGSQGAGELFF. CDR3 in DNA: TGTGCCTGGGGATCTCAGGGTGCCGGGGAGCTGTTTTTT. This chain links TRBV30 with TRBJ2-2; D might be TRBD1 (5 bases). CDR3 size: 13 residues. The germline V and J ends were trimmed by 5 bases and 6 bases, with 13 bases remaining between them. Germline CDR1 GTSNPN, CDR2 SVGIG (reference sequence).

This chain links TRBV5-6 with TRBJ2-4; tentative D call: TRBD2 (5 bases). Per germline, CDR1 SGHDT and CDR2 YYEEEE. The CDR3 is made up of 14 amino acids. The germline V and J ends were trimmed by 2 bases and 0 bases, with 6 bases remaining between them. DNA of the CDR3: TGTGCCAGCAGCTTTGGACTAGCCAAAAACATTCAGTACTTC. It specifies CASSFGLAKNIQYF.

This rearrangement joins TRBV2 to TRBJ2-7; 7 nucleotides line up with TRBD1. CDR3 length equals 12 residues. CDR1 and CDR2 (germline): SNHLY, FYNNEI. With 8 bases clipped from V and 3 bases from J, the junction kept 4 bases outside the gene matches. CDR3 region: CASRDSFYEQYF. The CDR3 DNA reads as TGTGCCAGCCGGGACAGCTTCTACGAGCAGTACTTC.